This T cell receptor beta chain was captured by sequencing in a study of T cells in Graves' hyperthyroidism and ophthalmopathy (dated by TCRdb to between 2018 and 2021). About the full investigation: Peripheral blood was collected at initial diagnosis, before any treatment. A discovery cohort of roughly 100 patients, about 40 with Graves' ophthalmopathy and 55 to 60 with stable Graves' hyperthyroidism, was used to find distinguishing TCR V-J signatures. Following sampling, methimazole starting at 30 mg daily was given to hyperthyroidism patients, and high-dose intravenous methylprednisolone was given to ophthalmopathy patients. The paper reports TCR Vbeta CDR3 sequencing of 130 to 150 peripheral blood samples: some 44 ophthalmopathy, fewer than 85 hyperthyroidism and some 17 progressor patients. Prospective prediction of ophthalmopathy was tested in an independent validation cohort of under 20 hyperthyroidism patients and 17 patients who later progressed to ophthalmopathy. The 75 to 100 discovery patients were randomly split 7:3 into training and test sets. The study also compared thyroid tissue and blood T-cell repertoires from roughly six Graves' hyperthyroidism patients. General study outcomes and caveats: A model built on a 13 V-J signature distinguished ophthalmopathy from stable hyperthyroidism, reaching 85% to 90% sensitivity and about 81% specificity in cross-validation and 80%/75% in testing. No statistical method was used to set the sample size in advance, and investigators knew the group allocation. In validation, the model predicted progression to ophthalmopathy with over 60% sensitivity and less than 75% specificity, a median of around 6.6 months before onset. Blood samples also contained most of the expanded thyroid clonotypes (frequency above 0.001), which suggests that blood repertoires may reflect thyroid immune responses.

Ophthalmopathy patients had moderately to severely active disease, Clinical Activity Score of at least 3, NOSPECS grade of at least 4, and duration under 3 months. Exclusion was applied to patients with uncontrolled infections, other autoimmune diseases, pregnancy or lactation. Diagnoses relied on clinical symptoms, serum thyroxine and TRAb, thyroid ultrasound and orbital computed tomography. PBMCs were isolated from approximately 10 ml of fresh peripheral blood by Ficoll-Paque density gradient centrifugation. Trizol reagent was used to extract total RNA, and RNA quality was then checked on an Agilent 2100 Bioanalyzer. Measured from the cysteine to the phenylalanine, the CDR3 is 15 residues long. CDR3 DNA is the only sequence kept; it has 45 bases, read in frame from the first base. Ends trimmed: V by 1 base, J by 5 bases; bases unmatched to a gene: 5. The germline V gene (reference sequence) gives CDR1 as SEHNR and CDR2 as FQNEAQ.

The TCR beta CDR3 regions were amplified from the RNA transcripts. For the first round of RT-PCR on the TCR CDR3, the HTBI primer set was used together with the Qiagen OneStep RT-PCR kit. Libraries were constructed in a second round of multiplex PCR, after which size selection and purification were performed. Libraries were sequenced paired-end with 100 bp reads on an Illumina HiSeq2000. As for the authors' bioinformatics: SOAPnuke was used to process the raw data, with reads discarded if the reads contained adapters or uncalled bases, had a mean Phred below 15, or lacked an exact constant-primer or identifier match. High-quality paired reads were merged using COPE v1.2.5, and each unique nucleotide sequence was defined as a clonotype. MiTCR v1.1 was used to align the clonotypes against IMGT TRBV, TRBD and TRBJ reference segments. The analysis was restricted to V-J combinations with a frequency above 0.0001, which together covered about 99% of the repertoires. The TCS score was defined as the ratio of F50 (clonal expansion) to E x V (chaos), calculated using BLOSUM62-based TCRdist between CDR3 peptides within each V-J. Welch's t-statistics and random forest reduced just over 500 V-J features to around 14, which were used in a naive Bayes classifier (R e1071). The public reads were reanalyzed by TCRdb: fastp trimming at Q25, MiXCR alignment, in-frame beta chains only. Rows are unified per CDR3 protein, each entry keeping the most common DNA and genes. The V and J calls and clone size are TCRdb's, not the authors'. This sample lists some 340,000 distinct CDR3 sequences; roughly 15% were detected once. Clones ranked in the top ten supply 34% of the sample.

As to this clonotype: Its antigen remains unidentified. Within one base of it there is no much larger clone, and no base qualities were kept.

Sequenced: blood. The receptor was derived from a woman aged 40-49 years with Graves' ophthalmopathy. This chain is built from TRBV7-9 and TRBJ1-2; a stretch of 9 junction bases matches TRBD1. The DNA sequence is TGTGCCAGCAGCTTAGGGGGACAGGGACGTTATGGCTACACCTTC. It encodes CASSLGGQGRYGYTF.